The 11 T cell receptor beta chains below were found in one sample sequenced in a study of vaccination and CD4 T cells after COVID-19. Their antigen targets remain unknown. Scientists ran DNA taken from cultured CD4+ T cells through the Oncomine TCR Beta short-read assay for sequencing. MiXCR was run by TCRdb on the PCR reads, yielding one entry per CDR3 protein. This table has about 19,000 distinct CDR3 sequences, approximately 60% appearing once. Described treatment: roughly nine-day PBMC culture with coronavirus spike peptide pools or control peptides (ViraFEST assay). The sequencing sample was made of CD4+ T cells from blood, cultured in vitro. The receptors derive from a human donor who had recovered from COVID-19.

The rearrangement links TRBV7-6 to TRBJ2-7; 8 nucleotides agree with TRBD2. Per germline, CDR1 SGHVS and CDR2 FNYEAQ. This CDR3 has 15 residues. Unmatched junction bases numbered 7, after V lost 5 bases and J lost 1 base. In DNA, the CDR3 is TGTGCCAGCAGCGACCTCGGGGGGGCGTCCTACGAGCAGTACTTC. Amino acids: CASSDLGGASYEQYF.

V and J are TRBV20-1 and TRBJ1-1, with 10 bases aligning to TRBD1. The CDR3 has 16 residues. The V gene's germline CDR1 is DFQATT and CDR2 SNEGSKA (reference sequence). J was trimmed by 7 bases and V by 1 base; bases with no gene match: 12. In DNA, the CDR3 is TGCAGTGCTAGAGCATCAGCCGGGGACAGGGGACGTGAAGCTTTCTTT. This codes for CSARASAGDRGREAFF.

As DNA, the CDR3 is TGTGCCAGCAGTTACTCCGCGGGTTCCCAGCCCCAGCATTTT. Protein product: CASSYSAGSQPQHF. V usage is TRBV6-5 and J usage is TRBJ1-5; no clear D gene. The CDR3 consists of 14 residues. The germline V and J ends were trimmed by 0 bases and 7 bases, with 10 bases remaining between them. The germline V gene encodes CDR1 MNHEY and CDR2 SVGAGI.

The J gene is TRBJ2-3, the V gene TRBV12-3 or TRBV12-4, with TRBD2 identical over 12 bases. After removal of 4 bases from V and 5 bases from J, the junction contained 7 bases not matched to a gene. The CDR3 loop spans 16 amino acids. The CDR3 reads CASSSGLAGRGDTQYF. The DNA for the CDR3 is TGTGCCAGCAGTTCTGGACTAGCGGGGAGGGGAGATACGCAGTATTTT.

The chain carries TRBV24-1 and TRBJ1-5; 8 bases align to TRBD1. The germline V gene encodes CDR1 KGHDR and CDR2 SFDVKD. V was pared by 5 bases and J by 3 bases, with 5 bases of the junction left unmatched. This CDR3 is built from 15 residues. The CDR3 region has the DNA TGTGCCACCAGTGCTACAGGGGGTCTCAATCAGCCCCAGCATTTT. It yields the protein CATSATGGLNQPQHF.

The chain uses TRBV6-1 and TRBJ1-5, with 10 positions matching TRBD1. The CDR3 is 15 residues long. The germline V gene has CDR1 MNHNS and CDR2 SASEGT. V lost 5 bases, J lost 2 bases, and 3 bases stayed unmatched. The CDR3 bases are TGTGCCAGCAGTAGTGGACAGGGGGGCAATCAGCCCCAGCATTTT. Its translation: CASSSGQGGNQPQHF.

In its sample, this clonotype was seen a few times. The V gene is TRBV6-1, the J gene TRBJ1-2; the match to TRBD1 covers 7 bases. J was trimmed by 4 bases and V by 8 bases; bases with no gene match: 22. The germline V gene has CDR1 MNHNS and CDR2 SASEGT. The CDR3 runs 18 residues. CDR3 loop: CASATRTGGGPRSYGYTF. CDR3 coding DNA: TGTGCCAGCGCGACTAGGACAGGAGGTGGCCCCCGTAGCTATGGCTACACCTTC.

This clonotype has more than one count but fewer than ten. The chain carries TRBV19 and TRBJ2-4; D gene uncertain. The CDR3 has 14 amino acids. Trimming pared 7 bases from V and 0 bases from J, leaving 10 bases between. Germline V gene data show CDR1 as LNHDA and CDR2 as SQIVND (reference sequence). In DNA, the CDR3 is TGTGCCAGTAAACAAAGGTTAGCCAAAAACATTCAGTACTTC. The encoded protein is CASKQRLAKNIQYF.

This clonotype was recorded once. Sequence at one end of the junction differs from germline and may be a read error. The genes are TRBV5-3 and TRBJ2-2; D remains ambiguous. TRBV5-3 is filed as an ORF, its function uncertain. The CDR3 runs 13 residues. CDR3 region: CASSFLNTGELFF. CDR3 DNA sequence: TGTGCCAGCAGCTTTCTCAACACCGGGGAGCTGTTTTTT.

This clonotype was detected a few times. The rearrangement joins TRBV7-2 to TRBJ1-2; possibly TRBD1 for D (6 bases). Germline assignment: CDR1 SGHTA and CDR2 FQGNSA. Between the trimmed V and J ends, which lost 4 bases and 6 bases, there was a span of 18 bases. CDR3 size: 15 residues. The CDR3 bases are TGTGCCAGCAGCTACCCCGTGGGGGGCTCGGATGGCTACACCTTC. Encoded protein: CASSYPVGGSDGYTF.

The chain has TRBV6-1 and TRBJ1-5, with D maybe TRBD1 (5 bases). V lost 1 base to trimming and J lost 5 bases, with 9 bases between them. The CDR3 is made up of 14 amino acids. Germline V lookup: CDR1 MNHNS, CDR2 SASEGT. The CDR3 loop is CASSEGQGYQPQHF. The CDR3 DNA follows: TGTGCCAGCAGTGAAGGGCAGGGTTATCAGCCCCAGCATTTT.